The sample holds one count of the clone carrying this T cell receptor (beta chain). The data derive from a study of blood T cell repertoires in COVID-19. At the level of the study: From T cells, B-cell-depleted T cells, or PBMCs came the material, which was cDNA or gDNA.

In the original analysis: Reference gene primers were amplified, and this amplification served to estimate nucleated cell counts. Method: immunoSEQ multiplex PCR; TCRdb's copy keeps in-frame clones and lacks some. D and trimming were read from the DNA, whereas the V and J calls and clone size are those reported in that table. This table holds about 77,000 clones, about 80% found once. The sample consisted of peripheral blood. The clonotype originates from an older woman with acute or convalescent COVID-19.

The CDR3 sequence: CASSTGWEQFF. CDR3 DNA sequence: TGTGCCAGCAGTACAGGCTGGGAGCAGTTCTTC. The genes are TRBV7-2 and TRBJ2-1; D possibly corresponds to TRBD1 (5 bases). V was pared by 6 bases and J by 10 bases, with 10 bases between. Germline CDR1 and CDR2: SGHTA and FQGNSA. The CDR3 totals 11 residues.